Sequencing of this TCR beta chain was carried out in a study of T cells in Graves' hyperthyroidism and ophthalmopathy. Looking at the study overall: At the time of initial diagnosis and before any treatment, peripheral blood was collected.

Findings of the study overall: Using 13 V-J features, a model discriminated ophthalmopathy from stable hyperthyroidism.

The sample holds many counts of this clonotype. What it binds is unknown. Those patients with uncontrolled infection, other autoimmune disease, pregnancy or lactation were excluded. CDR3 length equals 19 residues. Trimming removed 0 bases at V and 3 bases at J, with 22 bases between. Germline CDR1 reads ENHRY; CDR2 reads SYGVKD. Template material for amplifying TCR beta CDR3 regions consisted of RNA transcripts. Carried out on the TCR CDR3, a first-round RT-PCR used the HTBI primer set. Each CDR3 protein is one row after TCRdb ran MiXCR on the multiplex PCR reads. The repertoire holds some 350,000 distinct CDR3 sequences, around 14% seen once, with roughly a quarter in the top ten.

This chain uses TRBV10-3 with TRBJ2-3; D tentatively fits TRBD1 or TRBD2 (7 bases each). The TCR sequence derives from a woman under 30 with Graves' hyperthyroidism that later progressed to Graves' ophthalmopathy. Sample: blood. The CDR3 loop is CAISESNSGPGQKTDTQYF. CDR3 bases: TGTGCCATCAGTGAGTCGAATAGCGGGCCGGGACAGAAGACAGATACGCAGTATTTT.